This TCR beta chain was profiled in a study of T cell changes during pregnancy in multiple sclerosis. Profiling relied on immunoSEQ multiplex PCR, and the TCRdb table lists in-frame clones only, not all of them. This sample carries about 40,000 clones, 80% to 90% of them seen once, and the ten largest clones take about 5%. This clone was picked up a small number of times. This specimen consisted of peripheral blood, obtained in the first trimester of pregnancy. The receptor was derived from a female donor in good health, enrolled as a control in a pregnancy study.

CDR3: CASSDDRGWPMNTEAFF. Here the CDR3 DNA reads TGCGCCAGCAGCGACGACAGGGGATGGCCAATGAACACTGAAGCTTTCTTT. This chain joins TRBV5-1 and TRBJ1-1, with 8 bases that match TRBD1. This CDR3 is 17 amino acids long. J lost 0 bases, V lost 4 bases, and 11 bases had no gene match. Per germline, CDR1 SGHRS and CDR2 YFSETQ. Using reference TRBV5-1 and TRBJ1-1 for the parts outside the CDR3, the full variable domain is KAGVTQTPRYLIKTRGQQVTLSCSPISGHRSVSWYQQTPGQGLQFLFEYFSETQRNKGNFPGRFSGRQFSNSRSEMNVSTLELGDSALYLCASSDDRGWPMNTEAFFGQGTRLTVV.